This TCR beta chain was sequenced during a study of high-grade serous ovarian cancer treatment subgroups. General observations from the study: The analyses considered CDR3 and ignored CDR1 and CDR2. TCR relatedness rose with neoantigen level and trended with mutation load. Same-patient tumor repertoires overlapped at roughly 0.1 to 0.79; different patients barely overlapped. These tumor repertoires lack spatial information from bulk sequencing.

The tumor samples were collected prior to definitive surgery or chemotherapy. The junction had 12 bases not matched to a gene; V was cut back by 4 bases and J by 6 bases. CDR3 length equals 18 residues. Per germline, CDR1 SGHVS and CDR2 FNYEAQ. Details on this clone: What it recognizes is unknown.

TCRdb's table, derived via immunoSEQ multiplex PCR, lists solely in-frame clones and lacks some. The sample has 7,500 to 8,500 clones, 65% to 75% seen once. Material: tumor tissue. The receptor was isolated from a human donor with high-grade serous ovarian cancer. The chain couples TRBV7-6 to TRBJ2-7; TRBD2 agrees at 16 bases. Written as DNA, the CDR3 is TGTGCCAGCAGCTCCCGAGGGACTAGCGGGAGGGCCTCCCGCGAGCAGTACTTC. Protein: CASSSRGTSGRASREQYF. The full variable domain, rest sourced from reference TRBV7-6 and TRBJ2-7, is GAGVSQSPRYKVTKRGQDVALRCDPISGHVSLYWYRQALGQGPEFLTYFNYEAQQDKSGLPNDRFSAERPEGSISTLTIQRTEQRDSAMYRCASSSRGTSGRASREQYFGPGTRLTVT.